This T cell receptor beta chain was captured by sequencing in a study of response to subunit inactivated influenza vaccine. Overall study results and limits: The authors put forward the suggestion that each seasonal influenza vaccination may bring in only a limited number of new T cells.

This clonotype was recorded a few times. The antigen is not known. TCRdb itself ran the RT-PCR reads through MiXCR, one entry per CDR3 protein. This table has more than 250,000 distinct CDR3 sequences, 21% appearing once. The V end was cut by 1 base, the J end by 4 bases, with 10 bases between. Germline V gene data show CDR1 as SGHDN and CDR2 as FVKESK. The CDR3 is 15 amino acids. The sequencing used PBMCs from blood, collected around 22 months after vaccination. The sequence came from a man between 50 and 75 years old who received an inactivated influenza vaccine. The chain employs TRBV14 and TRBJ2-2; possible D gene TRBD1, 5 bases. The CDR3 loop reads CASSQAGRGTGELFF. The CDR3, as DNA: TGTGCCAGCAGCCAAGCAGGGCGCGGCACCGGGGAGCTGTTTTTT.